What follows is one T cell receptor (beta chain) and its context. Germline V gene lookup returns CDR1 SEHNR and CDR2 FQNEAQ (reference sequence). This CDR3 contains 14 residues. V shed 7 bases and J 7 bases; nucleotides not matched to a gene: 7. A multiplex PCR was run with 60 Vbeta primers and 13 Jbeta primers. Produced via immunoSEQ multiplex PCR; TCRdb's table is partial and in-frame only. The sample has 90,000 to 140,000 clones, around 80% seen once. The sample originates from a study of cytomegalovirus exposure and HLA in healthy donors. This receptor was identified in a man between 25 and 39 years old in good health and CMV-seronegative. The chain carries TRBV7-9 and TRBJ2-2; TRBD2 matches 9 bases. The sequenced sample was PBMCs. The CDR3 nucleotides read TGTGCCAGCACGGCTAGCGGGACAAACGGGGAGCTGTTTTTT. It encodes CASTASGTNGELFF.